A single sample is the source of the 9 T cell receptor beta chains below, sequenced in a study of T cells in Graves' hyperthyroidism and ophthalmopathy. TCR beta CDR3 regions were amplified from RNA transcripts. The HTBI primer set served for first-round RT-PCR of the TCR CDR3. MiXCR, run by TCRdb on the multiplex PCR reads, gives a single entry per CDR3 protein. This table has roughly 290,000 distinct CDR3 sequences, roughly 13% appearing once. Sequenced sample: blood. These TCRs come from a woman between 40 and 50 years old with Graves' hyperthyroidism.

The rearrangement links TRBV6-1 to TRBJ2-1; TRBD1 matches 9 bases. The CDR3 is 15 residues long. Per germline, CDR1 MNHNS and CDR2 SASEGT. J was trimmed by 5 bases and V by 8 bases; bases with no gene match: 10. The CDR3 DNA reads TGTGCCAGCCGGGGCACCTGGGACAGGGACAATGAGCAGTTCTTC. Its protein product is CASRGTWDRDNEQFF.

This clonotype was observed at least ten times. The V gene is TRBV6-5, the J gene TRBJ1-6; D not resolved. The germline V and J ends were trimmed by 2 bases and 7 bases, with 6 bases remaining between them. The CDR3 runs to 13 residues. The germline gives CDR1 MNHEY, CDR2 SVGAGI. The CDR3 here is CASSYGRNSPLHF. The DNA of the CDR3 is TGTGCCAGCAGTTACGGAAGGAATTCACCCCTCCACTTT.

The chain joins TRBV7-9 to TRBJ2-7; a possible D gene is TRBD1 (7 bases). This CDR3 spans 16 amino acids. Germline CDR1 is SEHNR and CDR2 is FQNEAQ (reference sequence). Trimming left V 1 base short and J 5 bases short, with 18 bases between. DNA for the CDR3: TGTGCCAGCAGCTTAGGGAAGCAGGGGGGAGTCCACGAGCAGTACTTC. It yields the protein CASSLGKQGGVHEQYF.

This clonotype was counted ten times or more. This chain uses TRBV28 with TRBJ2-1; weak D call: TRBD2 (5 bases). CDR1 is MDHEN and CDR2 is SYDVKM in the germline V gene. The V end was cut by 6 bases, the J end by 7 bases, with 19 bases between. CDR3 size: 15 residues. The CDR3 DNA follows: TGTGCCAGCAGGCTGCCGGGCCCGGGATTGAATGAGCAGTTCTTC. Translated: CASRLPGPGLNEQFF.

V is TRBV6-1 and J is TRBJ2-4; 7 bases fit TRBD1. Per the germline V gene, CDR1 is MNHNS and CDR2 is SASEGT. The CDR3 is 15 residues long. The junction had 10 bases not matched to a gene; V was cut back by 6 bases and J by 5 bases. CDR3 loop: CASRRTGTEENIQYF. DNA for the CDR3: TGTGCCAGCAGGCGAACCGGGACAGAAGAAAACATTCAGTACTTC.

This clonotype was picked up many times. The rearrangement links TRBV18 to TRBJ1-2, with D uncertain. Deletions cut 2 bases from V and 2 bases from J, with 6 bases between. This CDR3 has 13 residues. Germline V CDR1 and CDR2: KGHSH, LQKENI. CDR3 residues: CASSPVGNYGYTF. CDR3 sequence (DNA): TGTGCCAGCTCACCAGTGGGGAACTATGGCTACACCTTC.

Many counts were recorded for this clonotype. This chain links TRBV28 with TRBJ1-5, with 7 bases that match TRBD1. The ends lost 6 bases at V and 3 bases at J; junction bases unmatched: 8. CDR1 MDHEN and CDR2 SYDVKM come from the germline V gene. This CDR3 is 15 amino acids long. CDR3 sequence reads: CASRRDSGSNQPQHF. CDR3 bases: TGTGCCAGCAGGCGGGACAGCGGGTCCAATCAGCCCCAGCATTTT.

This clonotype was found a few times. The V and J genes are TRBV5-4 and TRBJ1-4; D is unclear. Germline loops: CDR1 SGHNT, CDR2 YYREEE (reference sequence). The V and J ends lost 0 bases and 8 bases respectively, with 8 bases between them. There are 13 residues in the CDR3. In DNA, the CDR3 is TGTGCCAGCAGCTTGGACCCGGAGGAAAAACTGTTTTTT. Protein product: CASSLDPEEKLFF.

This clonotype occurred many times. The gene calls are TRBV7-8 and TRBJ2-2; 11 nucleotides line up with TRBD2. Germline-derived CDR1 and CDR2 are SGHVS and FQNEAQ. The V gene end was trimmed by 5 bases and the J gene end by 2 bases; junction bases not matched to a gene: 7. The CDR3 extends over 17 amino acids. The chain's CDR3 is CASSHRGTSGNTGELFF. Here the CDR3 DNA reads TGTGCCAGCAGCCACCGAGGGACTAGCGGAAACACCGGGGAGCTGTTTTTT.